The T cell receptor beta chain described here comes from a study of T cells in Graves' hyperthyroidism and ophthalmopathy. Findings of the study overall: Ophthalmopathy, as predicted by the model, came a median approximately 6.5 months after the prediction.

The table lists this clonotype with many counts. Its antigen is unidentified. There were TCR beta CDR3 regions amplified from RNA transcripts. The primer set for the first-round RT-PCR of the TCR CDR3 was HTBI. One entry per CDR3 protein, called by TCRdb with MiXCR from the multiplex PCR reads. The table lists 310,000 or so distinct CDR3 sequences, 17% of them singletons, with less than 70% in the top ten. The germline V gene encodes CDR1 SGHAT and CDR2 FQNNGV. V dropped 0 bases and J dropped 4 bases, with 12 bases sitting between them. The CDR3 sequence is 15 residues long. This receptor was obtained from a woman aged 60-75 years with Graves' ophthalmopathy. The source material was blood. The V call is TRBV11-2, the J call TRBJ1-2; D ambiguous. This CDR3 is CASSLDPASTYGYTF. As DNA, the CDR3 is TGTGCCAGCAGCTTAGATCCCGCCAGCACCTATGGCTACACCTTC.